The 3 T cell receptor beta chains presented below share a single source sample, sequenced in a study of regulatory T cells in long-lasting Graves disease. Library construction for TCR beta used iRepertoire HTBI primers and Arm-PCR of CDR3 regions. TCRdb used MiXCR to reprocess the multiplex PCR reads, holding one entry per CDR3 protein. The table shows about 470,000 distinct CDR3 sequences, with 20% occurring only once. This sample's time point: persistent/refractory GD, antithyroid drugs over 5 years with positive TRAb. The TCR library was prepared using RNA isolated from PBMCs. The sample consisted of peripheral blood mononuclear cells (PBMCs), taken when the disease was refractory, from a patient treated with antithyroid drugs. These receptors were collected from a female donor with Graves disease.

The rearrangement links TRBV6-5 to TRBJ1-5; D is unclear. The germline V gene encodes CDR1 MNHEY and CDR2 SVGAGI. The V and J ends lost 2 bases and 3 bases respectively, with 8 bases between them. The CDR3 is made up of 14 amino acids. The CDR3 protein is CASSYEVYNQPQHF. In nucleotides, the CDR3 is TGTGCCAGCAGTTACGAGGTTTACAATCAGCCCCAGCATTTT.

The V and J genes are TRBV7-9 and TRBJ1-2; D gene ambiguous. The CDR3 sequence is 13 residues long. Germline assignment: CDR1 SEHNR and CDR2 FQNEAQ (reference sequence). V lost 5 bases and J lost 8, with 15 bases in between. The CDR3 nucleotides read TGTGCCAGCAGCGATATATCGGACGGCGGCTACACCTTC. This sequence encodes CASSDISDGGYTF. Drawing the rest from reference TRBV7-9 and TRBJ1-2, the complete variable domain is DTGVSQNPRHKITKRGQNVTFRCDPISEHNRLYWYRQTLGQGPEFLTYFQNEAQLEKSRLLSDRFSAERPKGSFSTLEIQRTEQGDSAMYLCASSDISDGGYTFGSGTRLTVV.

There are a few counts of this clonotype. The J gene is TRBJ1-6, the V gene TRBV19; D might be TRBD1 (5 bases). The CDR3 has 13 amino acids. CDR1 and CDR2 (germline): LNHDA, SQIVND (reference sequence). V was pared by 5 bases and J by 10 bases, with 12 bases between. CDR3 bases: TGTGCCAGTAGTGCAGGGATCGTCTCACCCCTCCACTTT. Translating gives CASSAGIVSPLHF.